A selection of T cell receptor beta chains follows, all from one sample in a study of T cells after yellow fever vaccination. Each CDR3 protein gets one entry after TCRdb re-called the 5' RACE reads with MiXCR. Found here are a few hundred thousand distinct CDR3 sequences, under 7.5% of them singletons; the top ten hold roughly 15%. Sequences were derived from PBMCs, sampled 5 days after the yellow fever booster vaccination. These receptors were taken from a young man who received the YFV17D yellow fever vaccine. CDR3s include the opening cysteine and the closing phenylalanine or tryptophan. Each record gives: D gene, J gene, clone size, V gene, CDR3 protein, CDR3 DNA. D genes are given only for firm matches. The listing skips clone size in some rows; elsewhere it reads once, few, many or a size class.

>TRBD2|TRBJ2-7|many|TRBV10-3
CAISTSGLGEQYF
TGTGCCATCAGTACTAGCGGACTGGGGGAGCAGTACTTC
>TRBD1|TRBJ2-6|few|TRBV27
CASRLGDRAGANVLTF
TGTGCCAGCAGGTTAGGAGACAGGGCTGGGGCCAACGTCCTGACTTTC
>TRBD1|TRBJ1-1|.|TRBV20-1
CSARGTGLEAFF
TGCAGTGCTAGAGGGACAGGGCTCGAAGCTTTCTTT
>.|TRBJ2-2|many|TRBV28
CASSFLLGHTGELFF
TGTGCCAGCAGTTTTTTGCTAGGCCACACCGGGGAGCTGTTTTTT
>.|TRBJ2-4|many|TRBV7-2
CASSLAFSSSKNIQYF
TGTGCCAGCAGCTTAGCTTTTAGCTCTTCCAAAAACATTCAGTACTTC
>TRBD1|TRBJ2-5|many|TRBV14
CASSQRTGSETQYF
TGTGCCAGCAGCCAACGGACAGGGTCGGAGACCCAGTACTTC
>.|TRBJ2-1|many|TRBV5-5
CASSRVVYEQFF
TGTGCCAGCAGCAGAGTTGTGTATGAGCAGTTCTTC
>.|TRBJ2-7|few|TRBV30
CAWIGRDRYEQYF
TGTGCCTGGATTGGGCGGGACCGCTACGAGCAGTACTTC
>.|TRBJ2-7|many|TRBV20-1
CSARDPGLAIWEQYF
TGCAGTGCTAGAGATCCCGGACTGGCTATATGGGAGCAGTACTTC
>TRBD1|TRBJ1-2|many|TRBV12-3/TRBV12-4
CASSFRDRDGYTF
TGTGCCAGCAGTTTCCGGGACAGGGATGGCTACACCTTC
>TRBD1|TRBJ1-5|few|TRBV20-1
CSAGGQGAFGNQPQHF
TGCAGTGCTGGGGGACAGGGGGCGTTTGGCAATCAGCCCCAGCATTTT